Listed below are T cell receptor beta chains from one sample, sequenced in a study of regulatory T cells in long-lasting Graves disease. Via MiXCR, TCRdb re-called the multiplex PCR reads, giving one row per CDR3 protein. The table shows around 470,000 distinct CDR3 sequences, with less than 15% occurring only once. A further study also used this sample, focusing on T cells in Graves' hyperthyroidism and ophthalmopathy.

The sequencing here drew on peripheral blood mononuclear cells (PBMCs), taken at new diagnosis, from a patient treated with antithyroid drugs. These receptor sequences come from a woman aged 50 to 60 with Graves disease. Both conserved end residues are part of each CDR3. Fields, in order: V gene, D gene, J gene, clone size, CDR3 protein, CDR3 DNA. A D gene is named only where the DNA matches it firmly. The size entry is marked missing in some rows and otherwise reads once, few, many or a size class.

TRBV20-1,TRBD2,TRBJ2-5,few,CSACTSAGREQYF,TGCAGTGCTTGTACTAGCGCCGGGCGTGAGCAGTACTTC
TRBV18,-,TRBJ2-7,-,CASSPLLMTGGNEQYF,TGTGCCAGCTCACCGCTCCTGATGACTGGAGGAAACGAGCAGTACTTC
TRBV10-3,-,TRBJ1-1,many,CAISVGGLSTEAFF,TGTGCCATCAGTGTGGGGGGCTTGAGCACTGAAGCTTTCTTT
TRBV20-1,TRBD1,TRBJ1-1,many,CSAHGTGSMNTEAFF,TGCAGTGCTCACGGGACAGGGTCGATGAACACTGAAGCTTTCTTT
TRBV2,TRBD2,TRBJ2-1,many,CASSEGRERFVNEQFF,TGTGCCAGCAGTGAAGGGCGGGAGCGGTTTGTGAATGAGCAGTTCTTC
TRBV7-3,-,TRBJ1-1,many,CASSLTGDFF,TGTGCCAGCAGCTTAACCGGGGACTTCTTT
TRBV5-1,TRBD2,TRBJ2-1,many,CASSIAGSPYNEQFF,TGCGCCAGCAGCATAGCGGGTTCCCCTTACAATGAGCAGTTCTTC
TRBV27,TRBD1,TRBJ1-6,many,CASSSTGGGSPLHF,TGTGCCAGCAGCTCGACAGGGGGCGGATCACCCCTCCACTTT
TRBV18,-,TRBJ1-1,-,CASSPDGYINTEAFF,TGTGCCAGCTCACCGGATGGCTACATAAACACTGAAGCTTTCTTT
TRBV28,-,TRBJ2-3,many,CASSPGPGAAQYF,TGTGCCAGCAGTCCAGGTCCCGGGGCGGCGCAGTATTTT
TRBV7-2,-,TRBJ1-1,-,CASSPTERGTEAFF,TGTGCCAGCAGCCCAACCGAGAGGGGCACTGAAGCTTTCTTT
TRBV12-3/TRBV12-4,TRBD1,TRBJ1-5,many,CASSQQGTAQGPQHF,TGTGCCAGCAGTCAACAGGGGACGGCTCAGGGGCCCCAGCATTTT
TRBV5-1,-,TRBJ1-1,many,CASSSDFLNTEAFF,TGCGCCAGCAGCTCAGACTTCCTGAACACTGAAGCTTTCTTT
TRBV5-1,TRBD1,TRBJ2-3,many,CASSRAGTGNPDTQYF,TGCGCCAGCAGCAGGGCCGGGACAGGGAATCCAGATACGCAGTATTTT
TRBV2,TRBD1,TRBJ1-6,many,CASSTGGANSPLHF,TGTGCCAGCAGTACAGGGGGCGCCAATTCACCCCTCCACTTT
TRBV29-1,-,TRBJ2-1,-,CSVAETSNEQFF,TGCAGCGTGGCCGAGACTTCGAATGAGCAGTTCTTC
TRBV13,-,TRBJ2-5,many,CASSFEGFPVETQYF,TGTGCCAGCAGCTTCGAGGGTTTTCCAGTGGAGACCCAGTACTTC
TRBV11-3,-,TRBJ2-2,once,CASSSGTPGELFF,TGTGCCAGCAGCTCGGGGACCCCCGGGGAGCTGTTTTTT
TRBV20-1,-,TRBJ2-5,-,CSATHRVTAETQYF,TGCAGTGCTACTCATCGGGTGACAGCGGAGACCCAGTACTTC
TRBV27,TRBD2,TRBJ2-1,many,CASRRTSGRGAYNEQFF,TGTGCCAGCAGGAGGACTAGCGGGAGAGGCGCCTACAATGAGCAGTTCTTC